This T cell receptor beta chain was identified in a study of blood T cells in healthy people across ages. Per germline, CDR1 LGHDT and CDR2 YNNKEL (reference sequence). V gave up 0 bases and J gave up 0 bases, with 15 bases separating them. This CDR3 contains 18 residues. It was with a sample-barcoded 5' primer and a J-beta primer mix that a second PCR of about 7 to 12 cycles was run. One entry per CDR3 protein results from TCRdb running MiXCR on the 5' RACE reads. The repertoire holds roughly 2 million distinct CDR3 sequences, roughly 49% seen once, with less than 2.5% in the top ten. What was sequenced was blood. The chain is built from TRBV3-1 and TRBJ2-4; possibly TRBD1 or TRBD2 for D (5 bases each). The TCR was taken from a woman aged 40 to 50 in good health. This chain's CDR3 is CASSQDGGLGLAKNIQYF. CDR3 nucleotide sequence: TGTGCCAGCAGCCAAGATGGGGGTTTGGGTCTAGCCAAAAACATTCAGTACTTC.